These 3 T cell receptor beta chains were all obtained from the same sample, sequenced in a study of T cells after yellow fever vaccination. TCRdb called the 5' RACE reads again in MiXCR, with one record for every CDR3 protein. The sample gives 300,000 to 400,000 distinct CDR3 sequences, about 10% of which show up once; less than 3.5% is in the top ten. Sample: CD4+ T cells sorted from PBMCs, taken 45 days after the yellow fever booster vaccination. These receptors all stem from a young man who received the YFV17D yellow fever vaccine.

The chain couples TRBV28 to TRBJ2-3; TRBD2 matches 8 bases. The CDR3 has 14 residues. The V gene's germline CDR1 is MDHEN and CDR2 SYDVKM. V lost 6 bases to trimming and J lost 2 bases; unmatched junction nucleotides: 4. CDR3 amino acids: CASRDGGDTDTQYF. The CDR3 bases are TGTGCCAGCAGGGACGGGGGGGACACAGATACGCAGTATTTT.

This clonotype was found a few times. In DNA form, the CDR3 reads TGTGCCAGCAGCTTAAAACAGGACCCAAGGAACACTGAAGCTTTCTTT. Its translation: CASSLKQDPRNTEAFF. This chain joins TRBV7-9 and TRBJ1-1; D is perhaps TRBD1 (5 bases). The ends were cut back, 2 bases at V and 1 base at J, with 14 bases in the middle. This CDR3 is 16 amino acids long. Germline CDR1 is SEHNR and CDR2 is FQNEAQ (reference sequence).

This clonotype appeared a few times. Here the CDR3 DNA reads TGTGCCAGCAGTCTAGGGGGGGCGTCGGTGGAAGGCTACACCTTC. Its translation: CASSLGGASVEGYTF. The chain couples TRBV12-3 or TRBV12-4 to TRBJ1-2; possible D gene TRBD1, 6 bases. V gave up 5 bases and J gave up 8 bases, with 21 bases separating them. This CDR3 is built from 15 residues.